The 15 T cell receptor beta chains in this list originate from one sample, sequenced in a study of T cells in Graves' hyperthyroidism and ophthalmopathy. Amplification of TCR beta CDR3 regions used RNA as the template. HTBI primers were employed in a first-round RT-PCR of the TCR CDR3. TCRdb itself ran the multiplex PCR reads through MiXCR, one entry per CDR3 protein. The sample holds roughly 740,000 distinct CDR3 sequences, approximately 16% seen once. Sample: blood. These receptors were obtained from a man between 18 and 35 years old with Graves' hyperthyroidism.

This clonotype has a handful of counts. The chain links TRBV25-1 to TRBJ2-7; D is possibly TRBD1 (5 bases). Between the trimmed V and J ends, which lost 6 bases and 5 bases, there was a span of 14 bases. CDR1 is MGHDK and CDR2 is SYGVNS in the germline V gene. The CDR3 is 13 amino acids. The CDR3 region is CASSKTAWHEQYF. The CDR3 DNA follows: TGTGCCAGCAGCAAGACAGCGTGGCACGAGCAGTACTTC.

The gene calls are TRBV10-3 and TRBJ1-2; D is unclear. The CDR3 has 13 amino acids. Germline-derived CDR1 and CDR2 are ENHRY and SYGVKD. V lost 11 bases, J lost 0 bases, and 13 bases lay in between. CDR3 amino acids: CASGGSTNYGYTF. CDR3 DNA: TGTGCCTCCGGCGGGAGTACTAACTATGGCTACACCTTC.

This clonotype was counted ten times or more. The CDR3 DNA follows: TGTGCCAGCAGCTGGGGACCTGACGATACGCAGTATTTT. Amino acid sequence: CASSWGPDDTQYF. This chain links TRBV7-2 with TRBJ2-3, with D possibly called TRBD1 or TRBD2 (5 bases each). The CDR3 loop spans 13 amino acids. The V end was cut by 4 bases, the J end by 6 bases, with 11 bases between. Per germline, CDR1 SGHTA and CDR2 FQGNSA. The full variable domain, with the rest looked up from reference TRBV7-2 and TRBJ2-3, is GAGVSQSPSNKVTEKGKDVELRCDPISGHTALYWYRQSLGQGLEFLIYFQGNSAPDKSGLPSDRFSAERTGGSVSTLTIQRTQQEDSAVYLCASSWGPDDTQYFGPGTRLTVL.

The chain couples TRBV5-1 to TRBJ1-1, with a weak D call TRBD1 (6 bases). The germline V gene has CDR1 SGHRS and CDR2 YFSETQ. The V and J ends lost 1 base and 7 bases respectively, with 14 bases between them. CDR3 size: 14 residues. The CDR3 spells CASSLKGGLDEAFF. In DNA form, the CDR3 reads TGCGCCAGCAGCTTGAAGGGGGGGCTGGATGAAGCTTTCTTT.

V is TRBV28 and J is TRBJ2-1, with D perhaps matching TRBD2 (6 bases). The CDR3 runs to 14 residues. Germline V lookup: CDR1 MDHEN, CDR2 SYDVKM. V lost 4 bases and J 9 bases, leaving 16 bases between the germline ends. Here the CDR3 reads CASSSPREMAEQFF. DNA of the CDR3: TGTGCCAGCAGTTCCCCTCGGGAGATGGCTGAGCAGTTCTTC.

This clonotype was detected only a few times. The CDR3 is CASNNRGQGVDEQFF. The CDR3 bases are TGTGCCAGTAATAATAGGGGACAGGGGGTCGATGAGCAGTTCTTC. The J gene is TRBJ2-1, the V gene TRBV19; TRBD1 matches at 11 bases. Germline CDR1 and CDR2: LNHDA and SQIVND (reference sequence). The J segment lost 8 bases and the V segment lost 7 bases, leaving 10 bases of the junction unmatched. The CDR3 runs 15 residues. The full variable domain, rest sourced from reference TRBV19 and TRBJ2-1, is DGGITQSPKYLFRKEGQNVTLSCEQNLNHDAMYWYRQDPGQGLRLIYYSQIVNDFQKGDIAEGYSVSREKKESFPLTVTSAQKNPTAFYLCASNNRGQGVDEQFFGPGTRLTVL.

The table lists this clonotype with many counts. The V and J genes are TRBV6-5 and TRBJ2-7; either TRBD1 or TRBD2 may fit D (5 bases each). Germline V gives CDR1 MNHEY, CDR2 SVGAGI. Trimming removed 0 bases from V and 0 bases from J, with 9 bases in between. This CDR3 spans 15 amino acids. The CDR3 loop reads CASSYSGESSYEQYF. As DNA, the CDR3 is TGTGCCAGCAGTTACTCGGGGGAGAGCTCCTACGAGCAGTACTTC.

The chain has TRBV6-1 and TRBJ1-5; D remains ambiguous. Germline CDR1 reads MNHNS; CDR2 reads SASEGT. Trimming pared 8 bases from V and 6 bases from J, leaving 14 bases between. The CDR3 runs to 13 residues. The CDR3 nucleotides read TGTGCCAGCCGGAGGATCTTTGGTCAGCCCCAGCATTTT. It translates to CASRRIFGQPQHF.

This clonotype was counted only a few times. V and J are TRBV6-1 and TRBJ2-7, with 7 bases lining up with TRBD1. The CDR3 extends over 15 amino acids. The germline CDR1 and CDR2 sequences are MNHNS and SASEGT. This CDR3 is CAPLYPSRGRYEQYF. CDR3 in DNA: TGTGCTCCGCTGTACCCGTCCAGGGGGAGATACGAGCAGTACTTC.

This clonotype was picked up a small number of times. The CDR3 loop reads CASSLDSQQPQHF. For the CDR3, the DNA is TGCGCCAGCAGCTTGGACAGCCAGCAGCCCCAGCATTTT. The chain recombines TRBV5-1 with TRBJ1-5; no clear D. CDR1 and CDR2 (germline): SGHRS, YFSETQ. Trimming pared 0 bases from V and 7 bases from J, leaving 8 bases between. CDR3 length: 13 amino acids.

This clonotype was counted only a few times. V gene TRBV20-1 combines with J gene TRBJ1-2; no clear D. This CDR3 has 13 amino acids. V was shortened by 6 bases and J by 8 bases, with 19 bases between the two germline ends. The germline V gene has CDR1 DFQATT and CDR2 SNEGSKA (reference sequence). CDR3 protein: CSASRPGYDGYTF. For the CDR3, the DNA is TGCAGTGCGAGCCGGCCGGGGTATGACGGCTACACCTTC.

This clonotype was found a few times. The chain links TRBV20-1 to TRBJ2-7; D possibly corresponds to TRBD1 (5 bases). The CDR3 totals 14 residues. Between the trimmed V and J ends, which lost 3 bases and 5 bases, there was a span of 17 bases. Germline V gene data show CDR1 as DFQATT and CDR2 as SNEGSKA (reference sequence). CDR3 coding DNA: TGCAGTGCTAGTTCGGTTCCTAGGGGCCACGAGCAGTACTTC. This gives the protein CSASSVPRGHEQYF.

At least ten counts were recorded for this clonotype. V usage is TRBV2 and J usage is TRBJ2-7; 7 bases match TRBD2. The CDR3 totals 12 residues. Looked up from germline, CDR1 is SNHLY and CDR2 is FYNNEI. V lost 8 bases, J lost 7 bases, and 8 bases stayed unmatched. The CDR3 coding sequence is TGTGCCAGCTCCCGGGAACTAGCGGAGCAGTACTTC. It codes for CASSRELAEQYF.

This clonotype occurred many times. V and J are TRBV11-3 and TRBJ2-1; the match to TRBD2 covers 10 bases. The CDR3 runs to 14 residues. Trimming at V came to 5 bases and at J to 9 bases, leaving 7 bases not matched to a gene. Germline CDR1 and CDR2: SGHNT and YENEEA. The CDR3 DNA sequence: TGTGCCAGCAGCATAGGGGGACTAGCGACTGAGCAGTTCTTC. It codes for CASSIGGLATEQFF.

At least ten counts were recorded for this clonotype. The chain employs TRBV11-2 and TRBJ2-1; D gene unclear. Germline CDR1 and CDR2: SGHAT and FQNNGV. V was pared by 0 bases and J by 0 bases, with 12 bases between. CDR3 size: 17 residues. The CDR3 DNA is TGTGCCAGCAGCTTAGAGTTGTGGAGTCCCTCCTACAATGAGCAGTTCTTC. Its translation is CASSLELWSPSYNEQFF.